The entry that follows covers one T cell receptor beta chain sequence. Authors' data handling: Counts of nucleated cells, estimated from reference gene primer amplification, were obtained. The method was immunoSEQ multiplex PCR; TCRdb's version includes in-frame clones alone and lacks a portion of them. Clone size and the V and J calls come from that table; the DNA yielded D and trimming. This sample has over 150,000 clones; 83% occur once, and the top ten carry about 1.9%. The data were obtained in a study of blood T cell repertoires in COVID-19. Study at large: The origin of the acute and convalescent COVID-19 samples was the United States, Italy and Spain. The cDNA or gDNA used as material had been derived from T cells, B-cell-depleted T cells, or PBMCs.

The CDR3 sequence is 19 residues long. The germline V and J ends were trimmed by 4 bases and 0 bases, with 22 bases remaining between them. Per the germline V gene, CDR1 is LGHNA and CDR2 is YSLEER. The V call is TRBV4-3, the J call TRBJ2-1, with D possibly TRBD1 on 6 matching bases. The source is a woman aged 80 or over with acute or convalescent COVID-19. Sequencing used peripheral blood. The DNA for the CDR3 is TGCGCCAGCAGCCGGGGTCTACGGTCGACAGGACGCTCCTACAATGAGCAGTTCTTC. It translates to CASSRGLRSTGRSYNEQFF.